A selection of T cell receptor beta chains follows, all from one sample in a study of blood T cell repertoires in COVID-19. Assay: immunoSEQ multiplex PCR; the TCRdb copy retains only in-frame clones and omits some. The sample holds roughly 67,000 clones; approximately 93% are singletons and the top ten take 2.9%. Sequencing was performed on peripheral blood. All receptors derive from a man between 70 and 80 years old with active COVID-19. The CDR3 runs from the conserved cysteine through the conserved F or W. D genes are given only for firm matches. A row's size may be missing; if present it is once, few, many or a size class.

D: -
V: TRBV3-1/TRBV3-2
size: -
J: TRBJ2-7
DNA: TGTGCCAGCAGCCGGACTACTGAGCAGTACTTC
CDR3: CASSRTTEQYF

D: -
V: TRBV3-1/TRBV3-2
size: few
J: TRBJ2-7
DNA: TGTGCCAGCAGCCAAGGGGATACAGGGAGTTCGGCCGAGCAGTACTTC
CDR3: CASSQGDTGSSAEQYF

D: -
V: TRBV19
size: -
J: TRBJ1-3
DNA: TGTGCCAGTAGTATAACAGGAACCTCTGGAAACACCATATATTTT
CDR3: CASSITGTSGNTIYF

D: -
V: TRBV6-5
size: -
J: TRBJ2-1
DNA: TGTGCCAGCAGTTACCGGGGTGCCCACAATGAGCAGTTCTTC
CDR3: CASSYRGAHNEQFF

D: -
V: TRBV11-2
size: -
J: TRBJ1-3
DNA: TGTGCCAGCAGCCCAACCAGAATCTCTGGAAACACCATATATTTT
CDR3: CASSPTRISGNTIYF

D: -
V: TRBV20-1
size: -
J: TRBJ2-1
DNA: TGCAGTGCTAGTTTCCTTCACCCGGGATACAATGAGCAGTTCTTC
CDR3: CSASFLHPGYNEQFF

D: -
V: TRBV12-3/TRBV12-4
size: -
J: TRBJ2-3
DNA: TGTGCCAGCACTCGGGAAACAGATACGCAGTATTTT
CDR3: CASTRETDTQYF

D: -
V: TRBV13
size: -
J: TRBJ2-7
DNA: TGTGCCAGCAGCTTAGGAACAGGCTACGAGCAGTACTTC
CDR3: CASSLGTGYEQYF

D: -
V: TRBV19
size: -
J: TRBJ2-3
DNA: TGTGCCAGTAGTATGGTCAGGGTAGGAGTAGATACGCAGTATTTT
CDR3: CASSMVRVGVDTQYF

D: TRBD1
V: TRBV9
size: -
J: TRBJ1-2
DNA: TGTGCCAGCAGCACAGGGACAGGGAACTATGGCTACACCTTC
CDR3: CASSTGTGNYGYTF

D: TRBD2
V: TRBV5-6
size: once
J: TRBJ2-1
DNA: TGTGCCAGCAGCTTGGACGGGAGAGGACTAGCGGGGGTACACAATGAGCAGTTCTTC
CDR3: CASSLDGRGLAGVHNEQFF

D: -
V: TRBV10-3
size: -
J: TRBJ1-1
DNA: TGTGCCATCAGGGACAGCACTGAAGCTTTCTTT
CDR3: CAIRDSTEAFF

D: TRBD1
V: TRBV5-1
size: -
J: TRBJ1-4
DNA: TGCGCCAGCAGCCAAGGGACAGGGCGTGCGGCTAATGAAAAACTGTTTTTT
CDR3: CASSQGTGRAANEKLFF

D: -
V: TRBV7-8
size: -
J: TRBJ2-7
DNA: TGTGCCAGCAGGCAGGGGACCTACGAGCAGTACTTC
CDR3: CASRQGTYEQYF